These 20 T cell receptor beta chains originate from one sample sequenced in a study of molecular identifiers for immune sequencing clone quantification. TCRdb passed the PCR reads through MiXCR, listing each CDR3 protein once. This sample has fewer than 350,000 distinct CDR3 sequences, with over 20% found just once. The sequenced sample consisted of naive CD8+ T cells from blood, with Jurkat cell RNA spiked in. Described subset: FACS-sorted CD8+CD4-CCR7+CD45RA+ naive T cells. The receptors stem from a human donor in good health. Some libraries in this study had Jurkat cell RNA spiked in.

This clonotype was detected many times. The V gene is TRBV20-1, the J gene TRBJ1-5, with 9 bases that match TRBD1. The germline V gene encodes CDR1 DFQATT and CDR2 SNEGSKA (reference sequence). This CDR3 is 15 amino acids long. V lost 3 bases and J lost 5; bases outside the gene matches: 8. For the CDR3, the DNA is TGCAGTGCTAGTCCGTGGACAGGGGATCATCAGCCCCAGCATTTT. Translation: CSASPWTGDHQPQHF.

This clonotype was counted at least ten times. The rearrangement joins TRBV9 to TRBJ2-1; D unresolved. Per the germline V gene, CDR1 is SGDLS and CDR2 is YYNGEE. Deletions cut 4 bases from V and 10 bases from J, with 15 bases between. CDR3 length: 13 residues. The CDR3 sequence is CASSLEIRSEQFF. The DNA for the CDR3 is TGTGCCAGCAGCCTAGAGATTCGTTCGGAGCAGTTCTTC.

This clonotype was picked up many times. The V call is TRBV7-8, the J call TRBJ2-1; D gene uncertain. Trimming stripped 0 bases from V and 10 bases from J, with 7 bases between. This CDR3 spans 12 amino acids. Per the germline V gene, CDR1 is SGHVS and CDR2 is FQNEAQ. The CDR3 protein is CASSLAGPEQFF. DNA of the CDR3: TGTGCCAGCAGCTTAGCTGGCCCCGAGCAGTTCTTC.

This clonotype was counted ten times or more. CDR3 coding DNA: TGTGCCAGCAGTCACACAAGGAACTATGGCTACACCTTC. Amino acid sequence: CASSHTRNYGYTF. The rearrangement uses TRBV28 and TRBJ1-2; D remains unclear. The CDR3 covers 13 residues. Deletions cut 5 bases from V and 2 bases from J, with 9 bases between. Germline-derived CDR1 and CDR2 are MDHEN and SYDVKM.

In this sample, this clonotype turned up many times. The rearrangement links TRBV13 to TRBJ2-3; 9 bases are a match to TRBD2. Germline V gene lookup returns CDR1 PRHDT and CDR2 FYEKMQ (reference sequence). The CDR3 is made up of 16 amino acids. The V gene end was trimmed by 5 bases and the J gene end by 0 bases; junction bases not matched to a gene: 6. Here the CDR3 reads CASSPVTSGSTDTQYF. CDR3 bases: TGTGCCAGCAGCCCGGTGACTAGCGGTAGCACAGATACGCAGTATTTT.

With respect to this clonotype: A much larger clone differs by one base, so this may be a read error. The J gene is TRBJ1-1, the V gene TRBV4-3; 7 bases fit TRBD1. The CDR3 sequence is 17 residues long. Trimming at V came to 1 base and at J to 5 bases, leaving 13 bases not matched to a gene. Per germline, CDR1 LGHNA and CDR2 YSLEER. The CDR3 reads CASSQGLPGQVITEAFF. As DNA, the CDR3 is TGCGCCAGCAGCCAAGGTCTCCCAGGACAGGTCATAACTGAAGCTTTCTTT.

This clonotype was counted many times. The CDR3 DNA is TGCAGTGATGGCAGGGGGACCACTGAAGCTTTCTTT. Translated, it gives CSDGRGTTEAFF. The V call is TRBV20-1, the J call TRBJ1-1; 7 positions match TRBD1. V was clipped by 7 bases and J by 4 bases; unmatched bases: 6. The CDR3 sequence is 12 residues long. Germline V gene lookup returns CDR1 DFQATT and CDR2 SNEGSKA (reference sequence).

The chain carries TRBV6-1 and TRBJ1-1, with 10 bases lining up with TRBD1. CDR3 size: 15 residues. The V segment lost 2 bases and the J segment 5 bases; nucleotides outside the gene matches: 5. Germline assignment: CDR1 MNHNS and CDR2 SASEGT. The CDR3 loop is CASSEWDRGGTEAFF. DNA of the CDR3: TGTGCCAGCAGTGAATGGGACAGGGGTGGTACTGAAGCTTTCTTT.

The chain couples TRBV3-1 to TRBJ1-5; D is unresolved. Germline assignment: CDR1 LGHDT and CDR2 YNNKEL (reference sequence). This CDR3 comprises 15 residues. Between the trimmed V and J ends, which lost 0 bases and 5 bases, there was a span of 11 bases. The chain's CDR3 is CASSQDFSPYQPQHF. CDR3 in DNA: TGTGCCAGCAGCCAAGATTTTTCGCCTTATCAGCCCCAGCATTTT. The whole variable domain, filled in from reference TRBV3-1 and TRBJ1-5, reads DTAVSQTPKYLVTQMGNDKSIKCEQNLGHDTMYWYKQDSKKFLKIMFSYNNKELIINETVPNRFSPKSPDKAHLNLHINSLELGDSAVYFCASSQDFSPYQPQHFGDGTRLSIL.

This clonotype came up many times. The CDR3 nucleotides are TGTGCCAGCAGCTTAGAGGGGGACAGGGAGGGTAGTTGGCAGTTCTTC. It specifies CASSLEGDREGSWQFF. V is TRBV13 and J is TRBJ2-1; 9 nucleotides line up with TRBD1. The CDR3 spans 16 residues. V shed 1 base, J shed 12 bases, and the junction held 13 bases outside the gene matches. Germline CDR1 reads PRHDT; CDR2 reads FYEKMQ (reference sequence).

The sample holds a few counts of this clonotype. V is TRBV2 and J is TRBJ2-7; 9 nucleotides match TRBD2. The V gene end was trimmed by 11 bases and the J gene end by 7 bases; junction bases not matched to a gene: 6. This CDR3 contains 11 residues. The germline CDR1 and CDR2 sequences are SNHLY and FYNNEI. CDR3 nucleotides: TGTGCCGCCAGGCGGGGGGGTGAGCAGTACTTC. Its protein product is CAARRGGEQYF.

This clonotype appeared many times. The V and J genes are TRBV9 and TRBJ2-3; 8 nucleotides line up with TRBD1. The CDR3 consists of 16 residues. Germline CDR1 SGDLS, CDR2 YYNGEE. The V segment lost 3 bases and the J segment 0 bases; nucleotides outside the gene matches: 6. The CDR3 loop reads CASSARTGPSTDTQYF. DNA of the CDR3: TGTGCCAGCAGCGCCCGGACAGGGCCGAGCACAGATACGCAGTATTTT.

This clonotype turned up a few times. CDR3 in amino acids: CASKPRTGDNSPLHF. As DNA, the CDR3 is TGTGCCAGCAAGCCAAGGACAGGGGACAATTCACCCCTCCACTTT. The chain carries TRBV3-1 and TRBJ1-6, with 9 bases fitting TRBD1. J lost 7 bases, V lost 7 bases, and 8 bases had no gene match. The CDR3 has 15 residues. The germline gives CDR1 LGHDT, CDR2 YNNKEL (reference sequence).

Comments on this clonotype: A much more abundant neighbour one base away suggests this may be a read error. The V gene is TRBV27, the J gene TRBJ1-5; D not certain. Per germline, CDR1 MNHEY and CDR2 SMNVEV (reference sequence). The CDR3 loop spans 13 amino acids. CDR3 loop: CASGLAAGQPQHF. CDR3 coding DNA: TGTGCCAGCGGTTTAGCAGCGGGCCAGCCCCAGCATTTT.

The sample holds a few counts of this clonotype. The chain carries TRBV4-3 and TRBJ1-1; the D is unclear. Germline V gene lookup returns CDR1 LGHNA and CDR2 YSLEER. The CDR3 extends over 15 amino acids. Trimming removed 0 bases at V and 3 bases at J, with 11 bases between. CDR3 sequence reads: CASSQDRYLYTEAFF. In DNA, the CDR3 is TGCGCCAGCAGCCAAGATCGATACCTTTACACTGAAGCTTTCTTT.

This clonotype came up many times. J is TRBJ2-3 and V is TRBV28, with D uncertain. Germline values: CDR1 MDHEN, CDR2 SYDVKM. The CDR3 is 15 residues long. Trimming left V 2 bases short and J 4 bases short, with 13 bases between. CDR3 amino acids: CASSLGPRFADTQYF. The CDR3 bases are TGTGCCAGCAGTTTAGGACCCAGGTTTGCAGATACGCAGTATTTT. The full variable domain, its missing parts supplied by reference TRBV28 and TRBJ2-3, is DVKVTQSSRYLVKRTGEKVFLECVQDMDHENMFWYRQDPGLGLRLIYFSYDVKMKEKGDIPEGYSVSREKKERFSLILESASTNQTSMYLCASSLGPRFADTQYFGPGTRLTVL.

This clonotype showed up many times. The chain recombines TRBV11-2 with TRBJ2-3, with D possibly matching TRBD2 (7 bases). The CDR3 sequence is 14 residues long. Trimming stripped 3 bases from V and 4 bases from J, with 11 bases between. CDR1 is SGHAT, CDR2 FQNNGV, per germline. The CDR3 spells CASSFWGGPDTQYF. The CDR3 coding sequence is TGTGCCAGCAGCTTTTGGGGGGGCCCAGATACGCAGTATTTT.

The chain joins TRBV6-5 to TRBJ2-7; D not resolved. Germline V gives CDR1 MNHEY, CDR2 SVGAGI. This CDR3 is 15 amino acids long. Trimming took off 5 bases at V and 2 bases at J, with 16 bases between the two ends. CDR3 residues: CASSTRAASPYEQYF. CDR3 in DNA: TGTGCCAGCAGTACCCGGGCCGCGAGCCCCTACGAGCAGTACTTC.

This clonotype has ten or more counts. The rearrangement uses TRBV4-3 and TRBJ1-1; D remains ambiguous. The CDR3 contains 14 residues. The ends were cut back, 0 bases at V and 0 bases at J, with 5 bases in the middle. Germline assignment: CDR1 LGHNA and CDR2 YSLEER. The CDR3 protein is CASSQDSMNTEAFF. In DNA form, the CDR3 reads TGCGCCAGCAGCCAAGATTCCATGAACACTGAAGCTTTCTTT.

This clonotype was counted a single time. One base away lies a much larger clone, so this may be a sequencing read error. The gene calls are TRBV28 and TRBJ2-1; D is ambiguous. Germline CDR1 is MDHEN and CDR2 is SYDVKM. This CDR3 comprises 15 residues. As DNA, the CDR3 is TGTGCCAACAGTTTTCGAGCCCGAACTTACAATGAGCAGTTCTTC. Its translation: CANSFRARTYNEQFF. Complete variable domain (other parts from reference TRBV28 and TRBJ2-1): DVKVTQSSRYLVKRTGEKVFLECVQDMDHENMFWYRQDPGLGLRLIYFSYDVKMKEKGDIPEGYSVSREKKERFSLILESASTNQTSMYLCANSFRARTYNEQFFGPGTRLTVL.